The sequence of this T cell receptor (beta chain) was determined in a study of low-dose radiotherapy and immunotherapy resistance in tumors. Time point defined: before trial treatment. Treatment combined nivolumab, ipilimumab, aspirin, low-dose cyclophosphamide and low-dose radiotherapy in a dose-escalation trial. Germline values: CDR1 SQVTM, CDR2 ANQGSEA. With 6 bases clipped from V and 5 bases from J, the junction kept 9 bases outside the gene matches. The CDR3 is 14 amino acids. cDNA synthesis used a TRAV/TRBV-specific primer set for both chains. PCR amplification of the TCRs was performed with Phusion for 20 PCR cycles, and it relied on a constant-region primer together with a V-primer adapter. TCRdb itself ran the reads through MiXCR, one entry per CDR3 protein. This table holds roughly 36,000 distinct CDR3 sequences, less than 40% found once. This clonotype was counted at least ten times.

The specimen was PBMCs, collected before treatment. The receptor comes from a male donor with gallbladder cancer. The chain has TRBV29-1 and TRBJ2-3, with 9 bases identical to TRBD1. The CDR3 DNA reads TGCAGCGTGGGGGACAGGGAGCGAGGAGATACGCAGTATTTT. Translating it yields CSVGDRERGDTQYF.